Below, 17 T cell receptor beta chains from the same sample are listed, as sequenced in a study of tumor-infiltrating lymphocytes in primary liver carcinoma. It was from approximately 20-30 mg of unsorted bulk tissue that RNA and DNA were co-extracted. Starting from 500 ng of total RNA, TCR beta cDNA was produced with a primer in the constant region. Three nested multiplex PCR rounds, a slightly modified ARM-PCR method, built the TCR beta libraries. The first two PCR rounds used TRBV1-TRBV30 primers with a Cbeta primer, roughly 10 cycles each. MiXCR, applied by TCRdb to the multiplex PCR reads, yields one record per CDR3 protein. The sample contains almost 55,000 distinct CDR3 sequences, 60% to 75% of which appear only once. Sequences were obtained from liver tumor tissue from sampling region 2. Noted subset: tumor region T2, inferior pole. All receptors derive from a man aged 35-49 years with primary liver carcinoma and hepatitis B virus infection.

Worth noting for this clonotype: It is likely a read error, because the conserved phenylalanine at the end of the CDR3 is missing. The chain employs TRBV12-3 or TRBV12-4 and TRBJ2-1; D gene ambiguous. CDR3 length equals 12 residues. The CDR3 spells CGSSPLSNEQFV. Written as DNA, the CDR3 is TGTGGCAGCAGTCCACTTTCCAATGAGCAGTTCGTC.

This clonotype was observed a few times. V is TRBV2 and J is TRBJ2-2; D gene uncertain. Deletions cut 3 bases from V and 1 base from J, with 9 bases between. Germline CDR1 is SNHLY and CDR2 is FYNNEI. The CDR3 covers 15 residues. The CDR3 sequence: CASSEQLMNTGELFF. CDR3 in DNA: TGTGCCAGCAGTGAGCAGCTAATGAACACCGGGGAGCTGTTTTTT.

This clonotype was seen only a few times. The V gene is TRBV19, the J gene TRBJ2-2, with D unclear. V was trimmed by 6 bases and J by 3 bases, leaving 20 bases between them. Germline V gene data show CDR1 as LNHDA and CDR2 as SQIVND (reference sequence). The CDR3 runs 17 residues. This CDR3 is CASSALDPTGDTGELFF. CDR3 nucleotides: TGTGCCAGTAGCGCTTTGGACCCAACTGGGGACACCGGGGAGCTGTTTTTT.

In nucleotides, the CDR3 is TGTGCCAGCAAGAAGGATACAAGGGTCAGTCAGCCCCAGCATTTT. It translates to CASKKDTRVSQPQHF. This chain joins TRBV6-5 and TRBJ1-5; the D is unclear. Germline assignment: CDR1 MNHEY and CDR2 SVGAGI. Trimming pared 7 bases from V and 6 bases from J, leaving 19 bases between. This CDR3 region has 15 residues.

This clonotype came up a few times. The chain couples TRBV11-2 to TRBJ2-5; tentative D call: TRBD2 (6 bases). The CDR3 extends over 16 amino acids. V dropped 6 bases and J dropped 6 bases, with 23 bases sitting between them. Germline V lookup: CDR1 SGHAT, CDR2 FQNNGV. The CDR3 sequence: CASRFRDSAHQKTQYF. In DNA, the CDR3 is TGTGCCAGCAGATTCCGGGACTCGGCCCACCAGAAGACCCAGTACTTC.

Details on this clonotype: This clone may be a read error of a much larger clone one base away. The chain combines TRBV28 with TRBJ1-2; 11 bases align to TRBD1. V was pared by 5 bases and J by 6 bases, with 2 bases of the junction left unmatched. From germline, CDR1 is MDHEN and CDR2 SYDVKM. This CDR3 is built from 13 residues. The CDR3 bases are TGTGCCAGCAGTATGGGACAGGGGGATGGCTACACCTTC. This translates into CASSMGQGDGYTF.

This clonotype was recorded once. The chain is built from TRBV6-1 and TRBJ2-1, with unresolved D. Looked up from germline, CDR1 is MNHNS and CDR2 is SASEGT. Trimming shortened V by 4 bases and J by 5 bases, and 12 bases separated the two germline ends. This CDR3 contains 14 residues. The DNA for the CDR3 is TGTGCCAGCAGTGGGCTCAGATGGGACAATGAGCAGTTCTTC. Residues: CASSGLRWDNEQFF.

On this clonotype itself: At one of its ends the junction is not consistent with the germline gene, which may arise from a read error. The rearrangement joins TRBV6-1 to TRBJ1-1; 8 positions agree with TRBD1. This CDR3 region has 14 residues. Germline V gene data show CDR1 as MNHNS and CDR2 as SASEGT. Written as DNA, the CDR3 is TGTGCCAACAGTGCACTCCCGGGACAGGTATGGGCTTTCTTT. Its protein is CANSALPGQVWAFF.

There are many counts of this clonotype. V is TRBV13 and J is TRBJ2-6; the D gene could be TRBD1 or TRBD2 (5 bases each). The CDR3 totals 16 residues. The germline CDR1 and CDR2 sequences are PRHDT and FYEKMQ (reference sequence). V lost 6 bases to trimming and J lost 0 bases, with 12 bases between them. The CDR3 DNA follows: TGTGCCAGCAGGAGATGGGGGACCTCTGGGGCCAACGTCCTGACTTTC. This codes for CASRRWGTSGANVLTF.

Details on this clonotype: Its ends do not fully match the called genes, so a read error is possible. The rearrangement joins TRBV6-5 to TRBJ2-6; 8 bases match TRBD1. The CDR3 is 18 residues long. Germline V gene data show CDR1 as MNHEY and CDR2 as SVGAGI. As DNA, the CDR3 is TGTGCCGGCAGTCTTTGGACAGGGATGAAAACTGTGGCCAACGTCCTGACTTTC. The encoded protein is CAGSLWTGMKTVANVLTF.

The chain has TRBV11-2 and TRBJ2-2; D is unresolved. The CDR3 extends over 14 amino acids. CDR1 and CDR2 from the germline V gene are SGHAT and FQNNGV. The CDR3 nucleotides read TGTACGAGCAGCAGATTAGCTCCAAGAGGGGAGCTGTTTTTT. It translates to CTSSRLAPRGELFF.

About this clonotype itself: The conserved final phenylalanine or tryptophan is absent from the CDR3, which likely points to a read error. The chain has TRBV11-2 and TRBJ2-1, with D possibly TRBD2 on 6 matching bases. This CDR3 is 16 amino acids long. In germline, CDR1 is SGHAT, CDR2 FQNNGV. Trimming removed 3 bases from V and 9 bases from J, with 21 bases in between. CDR3 residues: CASSLDIELAMREQFL. The CDR3 region has the DNA TGTGCCAGCAGCTTGGATATCGAACTAGCCATGCGTGAGCAGTTCCTC.

The chain has TRBV11-2 and TRBJ2-2; 9 positions agree with TRBD2. Germline V gives CDR1 SGHAT, CDR2 FQNNGV. CDR3 length: 16 residues. V lost 1 base, J lost 9 bases, and 9 bases stayed unmatched. CDR3 in amino acids: CASSLAPLAGTRELFF. CDR3 bases: TGTGCCAGCAGCTTAGCGCCGCTAGCGGGAACCAGGGAGCTGTTTTTT.

Comment on this clonotype: Germline is not matched at one junction end, which may reflect a read error. V and J are TRBV5-4 and TRBJ2-1, with 11 bases aligning to TRBD2. The germline V gene encodes CDR1 SGHNT and CDR2 YYREEE (reference sequence). This CDR3 comprises 15 residues. As DNA, the CDR3 is TGTGCCACCAGCGATCGACTAGCGGGATACAATGAGCGGTTCTTC. Amino acid sequence: CATSDRLAGYNERFF.

Regarding this clonotype: At one of its ends the junction is not consistent with the germline gene, which may arise from a read error. The gene calls are TRBV6-2 or TRBV6-3 and TRBJ2-7, with 7 positions matching TRBD2. The CDR3 covers 13 residues. Germline V gives CDR1 MNHEY, CDR2 SVGEGT. The CDR3, as DNA: TGTGCCAGTACTAGCGAGAACTCCTACGGGCAGTACTTC. Its protein product is CASTSENSYGQYF.

Regarding this clonotype: At one of its ends the junction is not consistent with the germline gene, which may arise from a read error. The rearrangement uses TRBV6-5 and TRBJ2-1, with 9 bases lining up with TRBD1. This CDR3 has 14 residues. Germline V gene data show CDR1 as MNHEY and CDR2 as SVGAGI. This CDR3 is CVSSWQDRGNGQFF. The DNA of the CDR3 is TGTGTCAGCAGTTGGCAGGACAGGGGCAATGGGCAGTTCTTC.

As regards this clonotype: No conserved phenylalanine or tryptophan ends this CDR3, so it is likely a read error. The V and J genes are TRBV10-3 and TRBJ2-6, with 10 bases identical to TRBD1. This CDR3 spans 17 amino acids. J gave up 7 bases and V 5 bases, and 11 bases lay outside the gene matches. In germline, CDR1 is ENHRY, CDR2 SYGVKD. CDR3 in amino acids: CAISPGTGASGANVLTL. The CDR3 coding sequence is TGTGCCATCAGTCCCGGGACAGGGGCATCGGGAGCCAACGTCCTGACTTTG.